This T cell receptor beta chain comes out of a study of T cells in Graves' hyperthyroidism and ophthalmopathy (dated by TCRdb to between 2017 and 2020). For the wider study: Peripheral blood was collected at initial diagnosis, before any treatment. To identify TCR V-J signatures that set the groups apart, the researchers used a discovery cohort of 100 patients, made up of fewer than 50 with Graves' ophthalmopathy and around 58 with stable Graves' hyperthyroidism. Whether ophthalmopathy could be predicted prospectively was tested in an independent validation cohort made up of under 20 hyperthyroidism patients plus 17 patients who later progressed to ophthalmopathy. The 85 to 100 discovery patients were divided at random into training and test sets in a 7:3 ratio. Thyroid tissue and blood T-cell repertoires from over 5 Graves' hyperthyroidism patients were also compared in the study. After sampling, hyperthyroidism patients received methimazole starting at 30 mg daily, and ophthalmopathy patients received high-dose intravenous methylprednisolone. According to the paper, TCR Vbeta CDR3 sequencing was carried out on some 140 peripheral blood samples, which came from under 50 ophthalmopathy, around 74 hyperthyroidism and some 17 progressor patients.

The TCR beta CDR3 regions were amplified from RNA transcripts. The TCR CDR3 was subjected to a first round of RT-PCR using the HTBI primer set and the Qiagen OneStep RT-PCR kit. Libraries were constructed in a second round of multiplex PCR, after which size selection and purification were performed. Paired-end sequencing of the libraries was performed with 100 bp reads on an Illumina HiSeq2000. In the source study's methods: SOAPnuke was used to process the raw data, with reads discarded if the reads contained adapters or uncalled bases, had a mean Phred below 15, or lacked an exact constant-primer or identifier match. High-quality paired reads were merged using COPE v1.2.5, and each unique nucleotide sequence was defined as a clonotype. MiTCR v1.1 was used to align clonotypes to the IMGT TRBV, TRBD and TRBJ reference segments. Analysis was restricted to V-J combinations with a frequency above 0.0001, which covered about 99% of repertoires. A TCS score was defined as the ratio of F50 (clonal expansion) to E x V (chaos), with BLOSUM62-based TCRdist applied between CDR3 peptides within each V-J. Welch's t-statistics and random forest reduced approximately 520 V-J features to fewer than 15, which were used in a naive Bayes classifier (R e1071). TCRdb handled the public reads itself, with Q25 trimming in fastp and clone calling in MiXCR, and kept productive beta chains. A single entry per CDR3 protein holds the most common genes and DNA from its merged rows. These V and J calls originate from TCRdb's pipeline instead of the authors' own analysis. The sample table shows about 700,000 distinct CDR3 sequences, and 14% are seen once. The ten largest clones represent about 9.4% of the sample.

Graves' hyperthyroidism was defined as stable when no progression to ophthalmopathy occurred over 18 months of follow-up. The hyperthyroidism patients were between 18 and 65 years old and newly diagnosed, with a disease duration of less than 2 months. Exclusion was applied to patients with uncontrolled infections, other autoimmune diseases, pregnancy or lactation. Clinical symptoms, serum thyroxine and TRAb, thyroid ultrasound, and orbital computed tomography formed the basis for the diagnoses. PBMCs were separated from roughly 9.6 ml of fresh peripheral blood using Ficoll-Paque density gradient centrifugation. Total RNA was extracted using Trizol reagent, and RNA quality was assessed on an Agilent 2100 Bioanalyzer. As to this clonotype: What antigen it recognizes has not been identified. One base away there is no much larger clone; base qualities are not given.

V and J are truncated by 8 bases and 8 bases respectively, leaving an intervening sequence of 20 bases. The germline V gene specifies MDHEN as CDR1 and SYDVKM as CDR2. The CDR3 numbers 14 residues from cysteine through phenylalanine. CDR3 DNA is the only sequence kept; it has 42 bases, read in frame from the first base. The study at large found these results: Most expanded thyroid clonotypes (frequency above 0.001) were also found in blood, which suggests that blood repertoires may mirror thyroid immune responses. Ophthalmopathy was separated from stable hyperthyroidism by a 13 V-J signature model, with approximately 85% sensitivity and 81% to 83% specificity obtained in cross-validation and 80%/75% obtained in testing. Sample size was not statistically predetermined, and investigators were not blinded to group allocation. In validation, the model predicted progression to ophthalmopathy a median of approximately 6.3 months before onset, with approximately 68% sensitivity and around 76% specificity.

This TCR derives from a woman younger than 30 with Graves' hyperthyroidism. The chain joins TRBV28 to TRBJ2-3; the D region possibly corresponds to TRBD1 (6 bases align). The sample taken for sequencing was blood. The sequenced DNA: TGTGCCAGCTTCATCAGCGGACCCAGGGGTACGCAGTATTTT. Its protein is CASFISGPRGTQYF.